This T cell receptor beta chain was obtained from a study of neurological immune-mediated disorders. Findings of the study overall: Phylogenetic grouping assigned the repertoires of 18 of 34 multiple sclerosis patients to one related-CDR3 cluster, which constitutes a possible signature. The highest TCR clonal expansion occurred in HTLV-1-associated myelopathy; multiple sclerosis fell below healthy controls.

CDR1 SGHRS and CDR2 YFSETQ come from the germline V gene. The CDR3 sequence is 15 residues long. With 4 bases removed from V and 1 base from J, the gap between germline ends came to 14 bases. Synthesis of cDNA used 5'RACE (with 10-nucleotide random UMIs). Using its own MiXCR run on the 5' RACE reads, TCRdb lists one record per CDR3 protein. Of fewer than 60,000 distinct CDR3 sequences listed, around 4% are singletons. It was from 2 million PBMCs stored at -80 C that the unsorted libraries were obtained. Regarding this clonotype: What it binds is not known.

The chain recombines TRBV5-1 with TRBJ1-1; D is possibly TRBD1 (6 bases). The source material was PBMCs. The TCR comes from a man in his 60s with multiple sclerosis. This CDR3 reads CASSATGSQNTEAFF. Written as DNA, the CDR3 is TGCGCCAGCAGCGCCACAGGGTCCCAGAACACTGAAGCTTTCTTT.